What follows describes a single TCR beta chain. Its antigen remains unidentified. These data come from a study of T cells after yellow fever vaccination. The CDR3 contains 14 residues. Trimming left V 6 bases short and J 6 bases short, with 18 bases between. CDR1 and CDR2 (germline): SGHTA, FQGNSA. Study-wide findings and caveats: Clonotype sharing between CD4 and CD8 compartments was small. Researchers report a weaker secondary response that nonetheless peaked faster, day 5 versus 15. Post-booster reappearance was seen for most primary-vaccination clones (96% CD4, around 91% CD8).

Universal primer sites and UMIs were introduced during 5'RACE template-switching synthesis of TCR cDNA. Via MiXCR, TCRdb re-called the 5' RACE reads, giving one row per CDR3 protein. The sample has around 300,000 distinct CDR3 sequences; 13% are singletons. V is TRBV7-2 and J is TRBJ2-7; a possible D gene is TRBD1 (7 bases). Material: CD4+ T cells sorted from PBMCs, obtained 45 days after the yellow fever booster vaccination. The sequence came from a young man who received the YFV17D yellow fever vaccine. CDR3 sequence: CASSPAGGLGEQYF. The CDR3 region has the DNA TGTGCCAGCAGTCCCGCAGGGGGGCTAGGCGAGCAGTACTTC.